The clone carrying this TCR beta chain was observed a few times. The junction differs from germline at one of its ends, possibly a read error. The data stem from a study of CD8 T cells in Susac syndrome. Random hexamers were used to reverse transcribe the RNA input (0.5 to 1 ug). TCRdb re-called the immunoSEQ multiplex PCR reads through MiXCR, storing one row per CDR3 protein. The data contain around 300,000 distinct CDR3 sequences, 90% to 95% of them singletons. Sequenced material: CD4+ T cells from PBMCs. The sequence derives from a human donor with multiple sclerosis.

The CDR3 DNA reads as TGCAGCGTTGCCAGGGATTGGTACCAGGAGACCCAGTACTTC. This codes for CSVARDWYQETQYF. The chain is built from TRBV29-1 and TRBJ2-5; D may be TRBD1 (5 bases). Germline CDR1 is SQVTM and CDR2 is ANQGSEA. This CDR3 is built from 14 residues.